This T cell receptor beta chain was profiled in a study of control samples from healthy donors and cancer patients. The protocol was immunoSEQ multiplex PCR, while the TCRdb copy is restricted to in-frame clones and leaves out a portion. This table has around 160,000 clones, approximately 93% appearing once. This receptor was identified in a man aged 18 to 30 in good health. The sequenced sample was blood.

The CDR3 is CAISDPTGVGEAFF. CDR3 coding DNA: TGTGCCATCAGTGACCCAACAGGGGTTGGTGAAGCTTTCTTT. V usage is TRBV10-3 and J usage is TRBJ1-1; TRBD1 matches 7 bases. Per germline, CDR1 ENHRY and CDR2 SYGVKD. The V segment lost 3 bases and the J segment 7 bases; nucleotides outside the gene matches: 8. The CDR3 totals 14 residues.